These 7 T cell receptor beta chains originate from one sample sequenced in a study of Ad26.COV2.S vaccination and SARS-CoV-2 variants. The method was immunoSEQ multiplex PCR; TCRdb's version includes in-frame clones alone and lacks a portion of them. The table lists hundreds of thousands of clones, 89% of them singletons. Treatment in this sample: some 19 received Ad26.COV2.S at low or high dose, single or two shots; several received placebo; per-sample allocation not given. Sampling took place 63 days after the first vaccine or placebo injection. This specimen was peripheral blood, taken in a trial of Ad26.COV2.S vaccine versus placebo. The receptor set was obtained from a person aged 18-60 years who received the Ad26.COV2.S COVID-19 vaccine or a placebo.

The rearrangement joins TRBV27 to TRBJ1-5; perhaps TRBD1 as D (5 bases). Germline loops: CDR1 MNHEY, CDR2 SMNVEV (reference sequence). This CDR3 spans 13 amino acids. The V end lost 2 bases, the J end lost 9 bases, and 11 bases lay between the germline ends. The CDR3 reads CASSLIRGPPQHF. In DNA, the CDR3 is TGTGCCAGCAGTTTAATCCGGGGCCCGCCCCAGCATTTT.

The chain uses TRBV27 and TRBJ2-7, with D perhaps matching TRBD1 or TRBD2 (5 bases each). Trimming left V 2 bases short and J 0 bases short, with 11 bases between. This CDR3 is built from 15 residues. CDR1 is MNHEY, CDR2 SMNVEV, per germline (reference sequence). DNA of the CDR3: TGTGCCAGCAGTTTAGGGGGTATCCCCTCCTACGAGCAGTACTTC. Translation gives CASSLGGIPSYEQYF.

The rearrangement uses TRBV11-1 and TRBJ2-7, with TRBD2 matching 11 bases. V trimming: 1 base; J trimming: 2 bases; junction bases outside the gene matches: 4. The germline gives CDR1 SGHAT, CDR2 FQDESV (reference sequence). This CDR3 has 16 amino acids. The CDR3 nucleotides are TGTGCCAGCAGCTTAGGACTAGCGGGGCCTACCTACGAGCAGTACTTC. Encoded protein: CASSLGLAGPTYEQYF.

The chain employs TRBV19 and TRBJ2-7; 11 positions agree with TRBD2. Looked up from germline, CDR1 is LNHDA and CDR2 is SQIVND (reference sequence). Losses at the gene ends were 2 bases for V and 0 bases for J; bases not matched to a gene: 3. CDR3 length: 16 amino acids. The CDR3 loop reads CASSILAGGSSYEQYF. The CDR3 DNA is TGTGCCAGTAGTATACTAGCGGGAGGTAGCTCCTACGAGCAGTACTTC.

J is TRBJ2-7 and V is TRBV18, with TRBD2 as a possible D gene (5 bases). The CDR3 runs 13 residues. Germline assignment: CDR1 KGHSH and CDR2 LQKENI. The V and J ends lost 6 bases and 6 bases respectively, with 15 bases between them. The CDR3 DNA follows: TGTGCCAGCTCCCTAGCTGGGCTCTCCGAGCAGTACTTC. Encoded protein: CASSLAGLSEQYF. The full variable domain, completed using reference TRBV18 and TRBJ2-7, is NAGVMQNPRHLVRRRGQEARLRCSPMKGHSHVYWYRQLPEEGLKFMVYLQKENIIDESGMPKERFSAEFPKEGPSILRIQQVVRGDSAAYFCASSLAGLSEQYFGPGTRLTVT.

The sample holds a few counts of this clone. The chain combines TRBV18 with TRBJ1-3; TRBD1 matches at 11 bases. This CDR3 contains 16 residues. Germline V gene sequence: CDR1 KGHSH, CDR2 LQKENI. With V trimmed by 3 bases and J by 8 bases, 9 bases remained unmatched. CDR3 bases: TGTGCCAGCTCACCCCTAGGGACAGGGGGTGCGGACACCATATATTTT. Encoded protein: CASSPLGTGGADTIYF.

In this sample, this clone turned up once. This chain uses TRBV7-3 with TRBJ1-1; the D gene is possibly TRBD1 (6 bases). Trimming took 2 bases from V and 1 from J, leaving 8 bases between them. The CDR3 is made up of 14 amino acids. The V gene's germline CDR1 is SGHTA and CDR2 FQGTGA. The CDR3, as DNA: TGTGCCAGCAGCTTAGCAGGGGAGAACACTGAAGCTTTCTTT. Translated, it gives CASSLAGENTEAFF. Variable domain in full (rest from reference TRBV7-3 and TRBJ1-1): GAGVSQTPSNKVTEKGKYVELRCDPISGHTALYWYRQSLGQGPEFLIYFQGTGAADDSGLPNDRFFAVRPEGSVSTLKIQRTERGDSAVYLCASSLAGENTEAFFGQGTRLTVV.